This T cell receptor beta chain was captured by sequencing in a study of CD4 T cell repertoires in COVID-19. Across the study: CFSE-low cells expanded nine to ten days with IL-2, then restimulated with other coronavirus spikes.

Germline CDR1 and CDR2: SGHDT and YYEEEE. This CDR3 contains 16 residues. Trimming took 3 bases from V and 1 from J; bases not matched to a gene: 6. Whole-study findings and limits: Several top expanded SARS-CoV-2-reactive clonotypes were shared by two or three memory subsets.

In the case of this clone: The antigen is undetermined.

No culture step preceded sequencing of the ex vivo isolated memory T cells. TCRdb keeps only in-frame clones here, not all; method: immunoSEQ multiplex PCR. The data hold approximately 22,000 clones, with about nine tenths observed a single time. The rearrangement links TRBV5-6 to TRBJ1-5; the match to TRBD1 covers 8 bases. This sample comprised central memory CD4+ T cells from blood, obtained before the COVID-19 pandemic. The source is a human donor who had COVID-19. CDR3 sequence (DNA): TGTGCCAGCAGCTCGACAGGGGTGGGAAGCAATCAGCCCCAGCATTTT. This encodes CASSSTGVGSNQPQHF.